One and the same sample provided the 15 T cell receptor beta chains below, sequenced in a study of blood T cell repertoires in COVID-19. The repertoire was sequenced with immunoSEQ multiplex PCR; TCRdb's copy has only in-frame clones and lacks some. This table holds about 160,000 clones, 80% to 90% found once. Specimen: peripheral blood. These receptor sequences come from a man aged 40-55 years with acute or convalescent COVID-19.

The chain carries TRBV5-1 and TRBJ1-6, with 10 bases matching TRBD1. The germline gives CDR1 SGHRS, CDR2 YFSETQ. The CDR3 is made up of 15 amino acids. The J segment lost 9 bases and the V segment lost 3 bases, leaving 6 bases of the junction unmatched. CDR3 nucleotide sequence: TGCGCCAGCAGCTCTGGACAGGGGGAAAGTTCACCCCTCCACTTT. Residues: CASSSGQGESSPLHF.

The rearrangement joins TRBV30 to TRBJ1-2; a possible D gene is TRBD1 (6 bases). The germline V gene encodes CDR1 GTSNPN and CDR2 SVGIG (reference sequence). V was pared by 2 bases and J by 0 bases, with 10 bases between. This CDR3 is built from 14 residues. In DNA, the CDR3 is TGTGCCTGGAGTTTGGACAGAACTAACTATGGCTACACCTTC. Amino acid sequence: CAWSLDRTNYGYTF.

The genes are TRBV28 and TRBJ1-4; D call uncertain. V dropped 8 bases and J dropped 0 bases, with 16 bases sitting between them. The CDR3 loop spans 16 amino acids. CDR1 is MDHEN, CDR2 SYDVKM, per germline. CDR3 residues: CASLGGGHATNEKLFF. CDR3 DNA: TGTGCCAGCCTGGGTGGCGGGCACGCAACTAATGAAAAACTGTTTTTT.

This clone was recorded only once. This chain joins TRBV6-6 and TRBJ2-3, with D possibly TRBD1 on 6 matching bases. The ends were cut back, 5 bases at V and 3 bases at J, with 18 bases in the middle. The CDR3 consists of 16 residues. From germline, CDR1 is MNHNY and CDR2 SVGAGI (reference sequence). CDR3 in DNA: TGTGCCAGCAGTCCAACGCAGGGGATTCGGACAGATACGCAGTATTTT. This translates into CASSPTQGIRTDTQYF.

The V call is TRBV14, the J call TRBJ1-4; D is uncertain. Germline CDR1 is SGHDN and CDR2 is FVKESK. The length of the CDR3 is 12 residues. V lost 0 bases to trimming and J lost 14 bases, with 10 bases between them. CDR3 residues: CASSQESGRLFF. CDR3 in DNA: TGTGCCAGCAGCCAAGAAAGCGGACGGCTGTTTTTT.

The J gene is TRBJ2-1, the V gene TRBV6-5, with 11 bases fitting TRBD2. V lost 8 bases and J lost 6; bases outside the gene matches: 9. This CDR3 is built from 15 residues. CDR1 is MNHEY, CDR2 SVGAGI, per germline. The CDR3 loop reads CASYSSGGAGNEQFF. In nucleotides, the CDR3 is TGTGCCAGCTATAGTAGCGGGGGGGCAGGCAATGAGCAGTTCTTC.

The V call is TRBV7-2, the J call TRBJ1-1, with unresolved D. V shed 6 bases and J shed 3 bases, with 8 bases lying between them. In germline, CDR1 is SGHTA, CDR2 FQGNSA. This CDR3 region has 12 residues. CDR3 DNA: TGTGCCAGCAGTCATAGTTACACTGAAGCTTTCTTT. Its translation is CASSHSYTEAFF. Complete variable domain (other parts from reference TRBV7-2 and TRBJ1-1): GAGVSQSPSNKVTEKGKDVELRCDPISGHTALYWYRQSLGQGLEFLIYFQGNSAPDKSGLPSDRFSAERTGGSVSTLTIQRTQQEDSAVYLCASSHSYTEAFFGQGTRLTVV.

This clone appeared a single time. J is TRBJ2-7 and V is TRBV3-1 (or the pseudogene TRBV3-2); 10 bases agree with TRBD1. This CDR3 comprises 16 residues. Unmatched junction bases numbered 5, after V lost 2 bases and J lost 1 base. The V gene's germline CDR1 is LGHDT and CDR2 YNNKEL (reference sequence). The CDR3 region is CASSQRDRGRSYEQYF. The CDR3 bases are TGTGCCAGCAGCCAAAGGGACAGGGGCCGATCCTACGAGCAGTACTTC.

This sequence joins TRBV3-1 (or the pseudogene TRBV3-2) and TRBJ1-1; possibly TRBD1 for D (6 bases). This CDR3 has 13 amino acids. Per germline, CDR1 LGHDT and CDR2 YNNKEL (reference sequence). Trimming pared 5 bases from V and 4 bases from J, leaving 11 bases between. The DNA of the CDR3 is TGTGCCAGCAGCAACCAGGGGACCACTGAAGCTTTCTTT. Amino acids: CASSNQGTTEAFF.

This chain links TRBV20-1 with TRBJ2-3; 7 bases line up with TRBD1. The CDR3 is made up of 15 amino acids. From germline, CDR1 is DFQATT and CDR2 SNEGSKA (reference sequence). The trim removed 3 bases at V and 2 bases at J, leaving 8 bases unmatched. The CDR3 is CSASRDSPYTDTQYF. CDR3 sequence (DNA): TGCAGTGCTAGTAGGGACAGCCCCTACACAGATACGCAGTATTTT.

This sequence joins TRBV3-1 (or the pseudogene TRBV3-2) and TRBJ1-6, with D tentatively TRBD1 (6 bases). The ends were cut back, 0 bases at V and 5 bases at J, with 8 bases in the middle. Per germline, CDR1 LGHDT and CDR2 YNNKEL (reference sequence). The CDR3 contains 15 residues. CDR3 DNA sequence: TGTGCCAGCAGCCAAGAGGGACACAATAATTCACCCCTCCACTTT. It is translated as CASSQEGHNNSPLHF.

This chain connects TRBV7-9 to TRBJ2-1; 8 bases agree with TRBD1. The CDR3 loop spans 15 amino acids. CDR1 is SEHNR and CDR2 is FQNEAQ in the germline V gene (reference sequence). V shed 2 bases, J shed 8 bases, and the junction held 8 bases outside the gene matches. Here the CDR3 reads CASSLSGTGVYEQFF. In nucleotides, the CDR3 is TGTGCCAGCAGCTTATCCGGGACAGGTGTCTATGAGCAGTTCTTC.

The genes are TRBV6-2 or TRBV6-3 and TRBJ1-1; 7 bases fit TRBD1. This CDR3 contains 16 residues. CDR1 and CDR2 (germline): MNHEY, SVGEGT. The V segment lost 2 bases and the J segment 5 bases; nucleotides outside the gene matches: 11. CDR3 loop: CASSYDTGRGETEAFF. The CDR3 nucleotides read TGTGCCAGCAGTTACGATACGGGCAGGGGGGAAACTGAAGCTTTCTTT.

The V call is TRBV7-2, the J call TRBJ1-5; possible D gene TRBD1, 5 bases. V was shortened by 5 bases and J by 3 bases, with 14 bases between the two germline ends. The V gene's germline CDR1 is SGHTA and CDR2 FQGNSA. The CDR3 is 15 residues long. In nucleotides, the CDR3 is TGTGCCAGCAGCCCAAGGTCAGGGCTCAATCAGCCCCAGCATTTT. Translating it yields CASSPRSGLNQPQHF. The whole variable domain, filled in from reference TRBV7-2 and TRBJ1-5, reads GAGVSQSPSNKVTEKGKDVELRCDPISGHTALYWYRQSLGQGLEFLIYFQGNSAPDKSGLPSDRFSAERTGGSVSTLTIQRTQQEDSAVYLCASSPRSGLNQPQHFGDGTRLSIL.

The chain links TRBV29-1 to TRBJ1-2, with a tentative D call TRBD1 (6 bases). This CDR3 contains 12 residues. The ends were cut back, 7 bases at V and 8 bases at J, with 17 bases in the middle. The V gene's germline CDR1 is SQVTM and CDR2 ANQGSEA. Here the CDR3 DNA reads TGCAGCGCCGCCCTACAGGGTGGAGGCTACACCTTC. It encodes CSAALQGGGYTF.